The text below deals with one T cell receptor (beta chain). The sample belongs to a study of radiotherapy plus CTLA-4 blockade in lung cancer. The protocol was immunoSEQ multiplex PCR, while the TCRdb copy is restricted to in-frame clones and leaves out a portion. Among 51,000 or so clones listed, over 75% were seen once. The CDR3 is 13 residues long. V shed 7 bases and J shed 9 bases, with 16 bases lying between them. Germline assignment: CDR1 LGHNT and CDR2 FRNRAP. The TCR sequence derives from a human donor with non-small cell lung cancer whose response to radiotherapy plus ipilimumab could not be evaluated. Sequencing used peripheral blood, obtained from a patient treated with radiotherapy plus ipilimumab. The chain joins TRBV12-5 to TRBJ2-1; D is possibly TRBD2 (5 bases). This chain's CDR3 is CASVRTGKAEQFF. The CDR3 DNA reads as TGTGCTAGTGTTCGGACGGGAAAGGCTGAGCAGTTCTTC. The variable domain in full, completed from reference TRBV12-5 and TRBJ2-1, reads DARVTQTPRHKVTEMGQEVTMRCQPILGHNTVFWYRQTMMQGLELLAYFRNRAPLDDSGMPKDRFSAEMPDATLATLKIQPSEPRDSAVYFCASVRTGKAEQFFGPGTRLTVL.